The clone carrying this T cell receptor (beta chain) has at least ten counts. The target antigen is unknown. The lymph nodes were axillary draining lymph nodes from breast cancer patients. The sample belongs to a study of breast tumors, draining lymph nodes, adjacent tissues. Overall study findings and caveats: Findings are consistent with lymph node origin and intratumoral expansion of most tumor T cells.

TCRdb reanalysed the multiplex PCR reads using MiXCR and keeps one entry per CDR3 protein. There are some 150,000 distinct CDR3 sequences in the sample; around 33% occur only once, and about 3.8% lies in the top ten. The CDR3 totals 12 residues. Material for sequencing was axillary lymph node tissue. This chain uses TRBV12-3 or TRBV12-4 with TRBJ1-3, with unresolved D. This TCR came from a female donor with breast cancer. Some clones in this sample may be carry-over from other donors' samples. DNA of the CDR3: TGTGCGGAAAAAGGGACTGGAAACACCATATATTTT. It specifies CAEKGTGNTIYF.